Following are 12 T cell receptor beta chains from one sample sequenced in a study of long-term antiretroviral therapy in people with HIV. Survey-level resolution applied to immunoSEQ assay v3.0. The data were produced by immunoSEQ multiplex PCR, yet TCRdb's version contains in-frame clones alone and is incomplete. The sample has around 40,000 clones, approximately 86% seen once. The specimen comprised unsorted PBMCs, sampled just before starting antiretroviral therapy. The receptors come from a woman aged 18-30 years with HIV.

This chain joins TRBV27 and TRBJ2-7; 7 bases align to TRBD1. This CDR3 spans 14 amino acids. Trimming cost V 7 bases and J 3 bases; bases outside gene matches: 9. The V gene's germline CDR1 is MNHEY and CDR2 SMNVEV (reference sequence). CDR3 sequence (DNA): TGTGCCAGCAAACCCATCGGGACAGACTACGAGCAGTACTTC. Protein: CASKPIGTDYEQYF.

The V gene is TRBV25-1, the J gene TRBJ1-1, with a tentative D call TRBD1 (6 bases). This CDR3 has 14 residues. Trimming cost V 3 bases and J 1 base, with 9 bases left between them. Germline assignment: CDR1 MGHDK and CDR2 SYGVNS. CDR3 protein: CASSDPGQNTEAFF. CDR3 nucleotide sequence: TGTGCCAGCAGTGACCCGGGACAGAACACTGAAGCTTTCTTT.

The V and J genes are TRBV7-6 and TRBJ2-2; possible D gene TRBD1, 6 bases. Germline-derived CDR1 and CDR2 are SGHVS and FNYEAQ. V lost 4 bases and J 1 base, leaving 7 bases between the germline ends. CDR3 size: 14 residues. The CDR3: CASSSQGNTGELFF. The CDR3 DNA reads as TGTGCCAGCAGCTCACAGGGGAACACCGGGGAGCTGTTTTTT.

The V gene is TRBV9, the J gene TRBJ1-5; D ambiguous. The CDR3 runs 14 residues. From germline, CDR1 is SGDLS and CDR2 YYNGEE. Between the trimmed V and J ends, which lost 4 bases and 1 base, there was a span of 9 bases. CDR3 sequence reads: CASSPRSSNQPQHF. The DNA of the CDR3 is TGTGCCAGCAGCCCCCGATCGAGCAATCAGCCCCAGCATTTT.

The CDR3 spells CASILIRPPDTQYF. As DNA, the CDR3 is TGTGCCAGCATCCTAATACGGCCCCCAGATACGCAGTATTTT. This chain joins TRBV6-1 and TRBJ2-3; D unresolved. Trimming took off 7 bases at V and 4 bases at J, with 15 bases between the two ends. This CDR3 spans 14 amino acids. Germline values: CDR1 MNHNS, CDR2 SASEGT.

V gene TRBV7-3 combines with J gene TRBJ2-1; a weak D match, TRBD1 (6 bases). The V gene's germline CDR1 is SGHTA and CDR2 FQGTGA. CDR3 length: 17 amino acids. Trimming removed 10 bases at V and 4 bases at J, with 26 bases between. In DNA, the CDR3 is TGTGCCACCCCCCCTGGTCAGGGGACGGGCCGTTACAATGAGCAGTTCTTC. Protein product: CATPPGQGTGRYNEQFF.

This chain joins TRBV6-1 and TRBJ1-5; D is perhaps TRBD1 (5 bases). Germline V gene lookup returns CDR1 MNHNS and CDR2 SASEGT. There are 14 residues in the CDR3. Deletions cut 3 bases from V and 4 bases from J, with 10 bases between. CDR3: CASSDQRGNQPQHF. DNA of the CDR3: TGTGCCAGCAGTGATCAAAGGGGTAATCAGCCCCAGCATTTT.

This clone was seen a single time. V is TRBV7-9 and J is TRBJ2-2; the match to TRBD2 covers 9 bases. J was trimmed by 7 bases and V by 1 base; bases with no gene match: 4. The germline V gene encodes CDR1 SEHNR and CDR2 FQNEAQ (reference sequence). The CDR3 consists of 15 residues. The CDR3 sequence: CASSLVAGEGGELFF. CDR3 in DNA: TGTGCCAGCAGCTTAGTAGCGGGAGAAGGCGGGGAGCTGTTTTTT.

The chain uses TRBV19 and TRBJ1-5; D may be TRBD1 (5 bases). In germline, CDR1 is LNHDA, CDR2 SQIVND (reference sequence). The CDR3 is made up of 12 amino acids. V lost 3 bases to trimming and J lost 5 bases, with 5 bases between them. The CDR3 region is CASSMGDQPQHF. CDR3 DNA: TGTGCCAGTAGTATGGGGGATCAGCCCCAGCATTTT.

V and J are TRBV28 and TRBJ2-7, with D possibly being TRBD2 (6 bases). There are 13 residues in the CDR3. Germline V gene sequence: CDR1 MDHEN, CDR2 SYDVKM. The V end lost 7 bases, the J end lost 4 bases, and 14 bases lay between the germline ends. CDR3 protein: CASTPFAGYEQYF. The DNA of the CDR3 is TGTGCCAGCACCCCTTTCGCGGGGTACGAGCAGTACTTC. The full variable domain, with the rest looked up from reference TRBV28 and TRBJ2-7, is DVKVTQSSRYLVKRTGEKVFLECVQDMDHENMFWYRQDPGLGLRLIYFSYDVKMKEKGDIPEGYSVSREKKERFSLILESASTNQTSMYLCASTPFAGYEQYFGPGTRLTVT.

V gene TRBV7-2 combines with J gene TRBJ2-7; weak D call: TRBD1 (5 bases). Trimming took off 5 bases at V and 2 bases at J, with 10 bases between the two ends. The germline V gene encodes CDR1 SGHTA and CDR2 FQGNSA. The CDR3 has 13 amino acids. The CDR3 protein is CASSLPTAYEQYF. The DNA for the CDR3 is TGTGCCAGCAGCCTTCCGACAGCCTACGAGCAGTACTTC.

The chain has TRBV18 and TRBJ2-7; 8 positions agree with TRBD1. The CDR3 contains 15 residues. Germline V CDR1 and CDR2: KGHSH, LQKENI. J was trimmed by 1 base and V by 2 bases; bases with no gene match: 4. Written as DNA, the CDR3 is TGTGCCAGCTCACCAACCAGGGGGCCATCCTACGAGCAGTACTTC. This gives the protein CASSPTRGPSYEQYF.